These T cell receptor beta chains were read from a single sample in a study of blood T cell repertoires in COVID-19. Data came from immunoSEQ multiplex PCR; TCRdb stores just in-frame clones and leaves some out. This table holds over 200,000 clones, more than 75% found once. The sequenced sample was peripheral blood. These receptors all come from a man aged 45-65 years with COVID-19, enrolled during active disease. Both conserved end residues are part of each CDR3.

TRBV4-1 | CASSLGQGIGDTQYF
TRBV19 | CASSQQGGDTGELFF
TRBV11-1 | CASSRQGDDYGYTF
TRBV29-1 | CSVLKHTNTEAFF
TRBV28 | CASSLPGQGSTEAFF
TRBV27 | CASSQGSGNTIYF
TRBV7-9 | CASSLGNLGVVRTDTQYF
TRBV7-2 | CASSPTSGSSYEQYF
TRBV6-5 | CASSSRTSPNTGELFF
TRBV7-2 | CASSPFLPGQGGYEQYF
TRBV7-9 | CASSSREYNSPLHF
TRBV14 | CASSRQGNTEAFF
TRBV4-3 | CASSQDSFNEQFF